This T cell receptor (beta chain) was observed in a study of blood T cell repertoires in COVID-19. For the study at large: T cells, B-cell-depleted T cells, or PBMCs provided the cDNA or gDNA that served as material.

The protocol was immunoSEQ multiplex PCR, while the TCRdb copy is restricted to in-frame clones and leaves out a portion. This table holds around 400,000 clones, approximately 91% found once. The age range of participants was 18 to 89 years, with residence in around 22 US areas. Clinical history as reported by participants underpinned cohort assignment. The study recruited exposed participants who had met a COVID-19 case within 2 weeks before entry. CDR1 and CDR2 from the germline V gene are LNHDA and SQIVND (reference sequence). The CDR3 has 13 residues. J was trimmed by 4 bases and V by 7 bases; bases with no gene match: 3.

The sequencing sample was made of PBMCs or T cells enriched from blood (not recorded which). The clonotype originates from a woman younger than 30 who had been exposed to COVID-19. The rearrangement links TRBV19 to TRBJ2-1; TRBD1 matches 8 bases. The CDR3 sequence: CASNDRGYNEQFF. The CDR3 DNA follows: TGTGCCAGTAACGACAGGGGTTACAATGAGCAGTTCTTC.